This T cell receptor (beta chain) was captured in a study of regulatory T cells in long-lasting Graves disease (dated by TCRdb to the early 2020s). Describing the broader study: Newly diagnosed Graves' disease patients had taken antithyroid drugs for less than 3 months. Patients with persistent Graves' disease were compared with patients with newly diagnosed Graves' disease using TCR sequencing and RNA sequencing of peripheral blood. The study took place in China and was registered as a clinical trial. A total of around 35 samples underwent TCR sequencing: about 13 from persistent and about 20 from newly diagnosed Graves' disease patients. The paper as a whole reports these results and caveats: Lower TCR Shannon entropy and fewer highly expanded clones were observed in persistent Graves' disease patients than in newly diagnosed patients, which suggested clonal expansion. A larger number of public clonotypes was shared among persistent patients (around 2,500) than among newly diagnosed patients (around 880). Sequencing and analysis were restricted to the TCR beta chain. The authors acknowledged the small sample size as a limitation that may reduce accuracy. Preferential use of TRBV28, TRBJ1-2 and TRBJ2-5 was observed in persistent disease, whereas TRBV20-1 and TRBJ2-1 were favored in newly diagnosed disease. Because the primary lesion, thyroid tissue, could not be accessed, the study looked at peripheral blood alone.

Its CDR3 holds 15 amino acids, cysteine through phenylalanine. Only CDR3 DNA is held: 45 bases, read in frame from base 1. The germline V gene encodes CDR1 MDHEN and CDR2 SYDVKM. Clipping removes 7 bases from V and 0 bases from J, with 6 as the unmatched junction base count. This clonotype has a count of ten or more. Its target antigen remains unknown. No much larger clone exists at a distance of one base, and base qualities are not known. This specimen's time point label, per the study, means: newly diagnosed GD, antithyroid drugs for less than 3 months. For both TCR sequencing and RNA sequencing, RNA was extracted from PBMCs using TRIzol. The diagnosis of Graves' disease followed American Thyroid Association guidelines. Patients for the study were recruited at an endocrinology department in Xi'an, China. Each patient gave around 9.2 milliliters of peripheral blood, collected in an EDTA anticoagulant tube. Ficoll Paque Plus density gradient separation was used to isolate PBMCs, and no additional T cell sorting was done. An Agilent 2100 Bioanalyzer and agarose gel were used to check RNA quality, while a NanoDrop 2000 measured RNA concentration.

The method was multiplex PCR. The sequencing machine was an Illumina HiSeq 4000. CDR3 regions were amplified by Arm-PCR with iRepertoire HTBI primers to construct TCR beta libraries. Before sequencing, the PCR products underwent gel purification. In the source study's methods: A total of fewer than 80 TRBV and approximately 15 TRBJ segments were identified across samples and were used for gene usage analysis of CDR3 amino acid clonotypes. COPE and FqMerger were used to merge the filtered high-quality paired reads into contigs. BLAST was used to align contigs to IMGT TRBV, TRBD and TRBJ reference genes, and CDR3 was defined according to IMGT. Highly expanded clones were defined as clonotypes with a frequency above 0.1%. Shannon entropy served as the measure of repertoire diversity, while the Gini coefficient captured V-J evenness. Public clonotypes were defined as clonotypes shared by more than one individual. The public reads were quality trimmed at Q25 with fastp and then assembled into clones with MiXCR by TCRdb, keeping productive beta chains. Here each entry gathers all rows of one CDR3 protein and keeps the most common genes and DNA. For this entry, the V and J calls and clone size follow TCRdb and not the study's own pipeline. Within this sample are 550,000 or so distinct CDR3 sequences, with about 12% of them counted one time only. The ten largest clones add up to 8.9% of the sample.

Another study also made use of these data, one on T cells in Graves' hyperthyroidism and ophthalmopathy. The second source states: Graves' hyperthyroidism was defined as stable when no progression to ophthalmopathy occurred over 18 months of follow-up. The hyperthyroidism patients were between 18 and 65 years old and newly diagnosed, with a disease duration of less than 2 months. Exclusion was applied to patients with uncontrolled infections, other autoimmune diseases, pregnancy or lactation. Diagnoses relied on clinical symptoms, serum thyroxine and TRAb, thyroid ultrasound and orbital computed tomography. A first-round RT-PCR of the TCR CDR3 used the HTBI primer set with the Qiagen OneStep RT-PCR kit. Blood samples also contained most of the expanded thyroid clonotypes (frequency above 0.001), which suggests that blood repertoires may reflect thyroid immune responses. A 13 V-J signature model separated ophthalmopathy from stable hyperthyroidism, with approximately 87% sensitivity and about 81% specificity in cross-validation and 80%/75% in testing. In validation, progression to ophthalmopathy was predicted by the model with nearly 71% sensitivity and roughly 76% specificity, a median of about 6.4 months before onset. A discovery cohort of about a hundred patients, 43 with Graves' ophthalmopathy and 57 with stable Graves' hyperthyroidism, was used to find distinguishing TCR V-J signatures. Prospective prediction of ophthalmopathy was tested in an independent validation cohort consisting of some 20 hyperthyroidism patients and around 16 patients who later progressed to ophthalmopathy. The roughly 100 discovery patients were randomly split 7:3 into training and test sets. In more than 5 Graves' hyperthyroidism patients, the study also compared T-cell repertoires from thyroid tissue with T-cell repertoires from blood. After blood sampling, hyperthyroidism patients were treated with methimazole at a starting dose of 30 mg daily, and ophthalmopathy patients were treated with high-dose intravenous methylprednisolone. Libraries were constructed in a second round of multiplex PCR, after which size selection and purification were carried out. Libraries were sequenced paired-end with 100 bp reads on an Illumina HiSeq2000. Raw data were processed with SOAPnuke, discarding reads with adapters, uncalled bases, mean Phred below 15, or no exact constant-primer or identifier match. COPE v1.2.5 was used to merge high-quality paired reads, and clonotypes were defined as unique nucleotide sequences. MiTCR v1.1 was used to align clonotypes to the IMGT TRBV, TRBD and TRBJ reference segments. Analysis was restricted to V-J combinations with a frequency above 0.0001, which covered about 99% of repertoires. A TCS score was defined as the ratio between F50 (clonal expansion) and ExV (chaos), using BLOSUM62-based TCRdist between CDR3 peptides within each V-J. Welch's t-statistics and random forest reduced fewer than 600 V-J features to about 13, which were used in a naive Bayes classifier (R e1071). Sample size was not statistically predetermined, and investigators were not blinded to group allocation. The paper reports TCR Vbeta CDR3 sequencing of some 140 peripheral blood samples: 40 or so ophthalmopathy, about 75 hyperthyroidism and approximately 17 progressor patients.

Sequencing was performed on peripheral blood mononuclear cells (PBMCs), taken at new diagnosis, from a patient treated with antithyroid drugs. This receptor was obtained from a woman in her 30s with Graves disease. Donor details come from another sample of the same person, matched by shared clones. Recombination connected TRBV28 to TRBJ1-5; the junction holds 7 bases that match TRBD1. The DNA sequence is TGTGCCAGCAAAGGGGGCCCCATTAGCAATCAGCCCCAGCATTTT. Its translation reads: CASKGGPISNQPQHF.